This T cell receptor beta chain came from a study of graft-versus-host responses after intestinal transplantation. Looking at the study overall: Each transplant was multivisceral, liver-intestinal, or isolated intestinal. Every recipient underwent anti-thymocyte globulin induction, then tacrolimus and steroids for approximately 3 years. General study results and limits: The recipient marrow held GvH clones, and some of them showed up first in ileum or blood. Peak circulating GvH clone levels were associated with early post-transplant HvG declines.

Profiling relied on immunoSEQ multiplex PCR, and the TCRdb table lists in-frame clones only, not all of them. The sample has under 100,000 clones, 85% to 95% seen once. Worth noting for this clone: What it binds is unknown.

CDR3 size: 19 residues. Trimming cost V 3 bases and J 5 bases; bases outside gene matches: 19. Germline V gives CDR1 SGHNT, CDR2 YYREEE (reference sequence). The specimen was unstimulated CD8+ T cells sorted from spleen or lymph node cells, collected before transplant. This chain joins TRBV5-4 and TRBJ1-1, with 10 nucleotides matching TRBD1. This clonotype originated in a human donor who was the organ donor for an intestinal transplant. In DNA form, the CDR3 reads TGTGCCAGCAGCTCTTTTCACTTAGGACAGGGGGTCGGAAGAACTGAAGCTTTCTTT. Protein: CASSSFHLGQGVGRTEAFF.